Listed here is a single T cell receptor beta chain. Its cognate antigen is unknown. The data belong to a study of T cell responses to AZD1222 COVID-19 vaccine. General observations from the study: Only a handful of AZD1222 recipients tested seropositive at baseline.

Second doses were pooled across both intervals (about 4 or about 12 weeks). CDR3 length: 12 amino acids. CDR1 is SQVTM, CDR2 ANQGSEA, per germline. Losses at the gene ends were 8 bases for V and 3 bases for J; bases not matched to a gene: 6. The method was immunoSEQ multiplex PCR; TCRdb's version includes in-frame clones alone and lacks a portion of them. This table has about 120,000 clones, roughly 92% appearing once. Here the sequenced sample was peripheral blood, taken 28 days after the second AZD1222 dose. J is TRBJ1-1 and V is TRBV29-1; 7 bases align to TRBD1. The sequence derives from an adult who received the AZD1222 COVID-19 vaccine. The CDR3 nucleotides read TGCAGCACCAAAACAGGGGACACTGAAGCTTTCTTT. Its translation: CSTKTGDTEAFF.